What follows are 16 T cell receptor beta chains derived from one specimen sequenced in a study of cytomegalovirus exposure and HLA in healthy donors. The repertoire was sequenced with immunoSEQ multiplex PCR; TCRdb's copy has only in-frame clones and lacks some. The table lists 160,000 or so clones, around 90% of them singletons, with roughly 3% in the top ten. The sequenced material came from PBMCs. The receptors were gathered from a man aged 18 to 29 in good health and CMV-seronegative.

This sequence joins TRBV7-8 and TRBJ1-1; D is unresolved. V was shortened by 5 bases and J by 1 base, with 17 bases between the two germline ends. The V gene's germline CDR1 is SGHVS and CDR2 FQNEAQ. The CDR3 loop spans 16 amino acids. CDR3 in amino acids: CASSPFSGPRNTEAFF. Written as DNA, the CDR3 is TGTGCCAGCAGCCCATTCTCCGGTCCCCGGAACACTGAAGCTTTCTTT.

The genes are TRBV20-1 and TRBJ1-1; the D gene is possibly TRBD1 (6 bases). CDR3 length: 11 residues. Germline loops: CDR1 DFQATT, CDR2 SNEGSKA (reference sequence). V was clipped by 6 bases and J by 6 bases, with 11 bases between them. In DNA, the CDR3 is TGCAGTGCCCCAGGGGTTCCTGAAGCTTTCTTT. This translates into CSAPGVPEAFF.

The chain carries TRBV28 and TRBJ2-7, with D perhaps TRBD1 (6 bases). V was trimmed by 4 bases and J by 12 bases, leaving 22 bases between them. CDR3 length: 14 residues. CDR1 and CDR2 from the germline V gene are MDHEN and SYDVKM. For the CDR3, the DNA is TGTGCCAGCAGTTCCCCCTACTTATCAGGGGAAAGGTACTTC. It translates to CASSSPYLSGERYF.

The rearrangement links TRBV5-4 to TRBJ2-5, with 14 bases that match TRBD2. The CDR3 consists of 16 residues. Germline assignment: CDR1 SGHNT and CDR2 YYREEE (reference sequence). J was trimmed by 5 bases and V by 4 bases; bases with no gene match: 7. The CDR3 here is CASSPRTSGRLETQYF. The CDR3, as DNA: TGTGCCAGCAGCCCGCGGACTAGCGGGAGGTTGGAGACCCAGTACTTC.

The chain joins TRBV7-9 to TRBJ2-5, with D maybe TRBD2 (5 bases). Germline CDR1 SEHNR, CDR2 FQNEAQ (reference sequence). CDR3 length: 19 amino acids. Trimming took off 5 bases at V and 2 bases at J, with 27 bases between the two ends. CDR3 in DNA: TGTGCCAGCAGCCGACTGGGTCCTCAAATGCGGGTGCAACAAGAGACCCAGTACTTC. Amino acids: CASSRLGPQMRVQQETQYF.

V and J are TRBV27 and TRBJ2-3, with TRBD2 matching over 7 bases. CDR1 MNHEY and CDR2 SMNVEV come from the germline V gene (reference sequence). This CDR3 has 14 amino acids. V lost 2 bases to trimming and J lost 2 bases; unmatched junction nucleotides: 1. The DNA of the CDR3 is TGTGCCAGCAGTTTACTAGCGGCCACAGATACGCAGTATTTT. Protein sequence: CASSLLAATDTQYF.

The chain carries TRBV9 and TRBJ2-2; 10 bases line up with TRBD2. CDR1 SGDLS and CDR2 YYNGEE come from the germline V gene. This CDR3 has 18 amino acids. Trimming took 0 bases from V and 1 from J; bases not matched to a gene: 6. The CDR3 region has the DNA TGTGCCAGCAGCGTAGCTAGTTTAGCGGGAGGGAACACCGGGGAGCTGTTTTTT. Translated, it gives CASSVASLAGGNTGELFF.

The V and J genes are TRBV7-9 and TRBJ2-7, with D possibly matching TRBD1 (5 bases). Trimming shortened V by 4 bases and J by 6 bases, and 7 bases separated the two germline ends. Germline V gives CDR1 SEHNR, CDR2 FQNEAQ (reference sequence). The CDR3 runs to 11 residues. In DNA form, the CDR3 reads TGTGCCAGCAGCTCCCAGGGCGAGCAGTACTTC. Its translation: CASSSQGEQYF.

The chain links TRBV19 to TRBJ2-7; TRBD2 matches at 10 bases. CDR3 length: 17 amino acids. The germline CDR1 and CDR2 sequences are LNHDA and SQIVND (reference sequence). J lost 0 bases, V lost 4 bases, and 9 bases had no gene match. The CDR3, as DNA: TGTGCCAGTAGTAGGCGGGCTAGCGGGGGTAGCTCCTACGAGCAGTACTTC. It yields the protein CASSRRASGGSSYEQYF.

This clone occurred a few times. J is TRBJ1-6 and V is TRBV5-1; the D is unclear. The CDR3 extends over 13 amino acids. Trimming took 3 bases from V and 11 from J, leaving 12 bases between them. The germline CDR1 and CDR2 sequences are SGHRS and YFSETQ. The CDR3 protein is CASSSNGETPLHF. CDR3 coding DNA: TGCGCCAGCAGCTCCAACGGGGAAACACCCCTCCACTTT. The full variable domain, in which reference TRBV5-1 and TRBJ1-6 provide the parts outside the CDR3, is KAGVTQTPRYLIKTRGQQVTLSCSPISGHRSVSWYQQTPGQGLQFLFEYFSETQRNKGNFPGRFSGRQFSNSRSEMNVSTLELGDSALYLCASSSNGETPLHFGNGTRLTVT.

This clone was observed a few times. This chain connects TRBV7-9 to TRBJ1-2; no definite D call. Germline CDR1 reads SEHNR; CDR2 reads FQNEAQ (reference sequence). This CDR3 is built from 13 residues. The ends were cut back, 5 bases at V and 8 bases at J, with 15 bases in the middle. As DNA, the CDR3 is TGTGCCAGCAGCCCACGGGTGCCGGGGGGCTACACCTTC. Protein product: CASSPRVPGGYTF.

The chain recombines TRBV21-1 with TRBJ2-7; the table's D call TRBD2 went unverified against the DNA. TRBV21-1 is termed a pseudogene. This CDR3 spans 15 amino acids. Here the CDR3 reads CASSRGLGGRYEQYV. The CDR3 DNA reads TGTGCCAGCAGCCGAGGACTCGGTGGGAGGTACGAGCAGTACGTC.

The chain carries TRBV28 and TRBJ1-1, with a weak D call TRBD1 (6 bases). With 1 base removed from V and 1 base from J, the gap between germline ends came to 13 bases. The CDR3 consists of 16 residues. From germline, CDR1 is MDHEN and CDR2 SYDVKM. The CDR3 sequence: CASSLLGGQGNTEAFF. As DNA, the CDR3 is TGTGCCAGCAGTTTATTGGGGGGGCAGGGGAACACTGAAGCTTTCTTT.

In this sample, this clone turned up a few times. The chain links TRBV11-2 to TRBJ2-2; D perhaps matches TRBD1 (5 bases). V was clipped by 5 bases and J by 4 bases, with 11 bases between them. CDR3 length: 14 residues. CDR1 and CDR2 (germline): SGHAT, FQNNGV. CDR3 amino acids: CASSGWGLTGELFF. In nucleotides, the CDR3 is TGTGCCAGCAGCGGATGGGGCCTCACCGGGGAGCTGTTTTTT. Drawing the rest from reference TRBV11-2 and TRBJ2-2, the complete variable domain is EAGVAQSPRYKIIEKRQSVAFWCNPISGHATLYWYQQILGQGPKLLIQFQNNGVVDDSQLPKDRFSAERLKGVDSTLKIQPAKLEDSAVYLCASSGWGLTGELFFGEGSRLTVL.

The sample holds one count of this clone. This CDR3 is CASSPGLPSGGELFF. The CDR3 bases are TGTGCCAGCAGCCCTGGACTGCCGTCTGGCGGGGAGCTGTTTTTT. The chain is built from TRBV9 and TRBJ2-2, with D tentatively TRBD2 (5 bases). Trimming removed 4 bases at V and 7 bases at J, with 17 bases between. CDR1 is SGDLS, CDR2 YYNGEE, per germline. The CDR3 is made up of 15 amino acids.

This rearrangement joins TRBV27 to TRBJ2-1; 11 bases are shared with TRBD2. The trim removed 4 bases at V and 4 bases at J, leaving 3 bases unmatched. CDR3 size: 15 residues. Germline V gives CDR1 MNHEY, CDR2 SMNVEV (reference sequence). The CDR3 protein is CASSSGTSGYNEQFF. The CDR3 DNA reads TGTGCCAGCAGTTCTGGGACTAGCGGTTACAATGAGCAGTTCTTC.